This T cell receptor (beta chain) was captured in a study of blood T cell repertoires in COVID-19. The assay was immunoSEQ multiplex PCR, and TCRdb's table has in-frame clones only and misses some. The sample shows more than 150,000 clones, 90% of them seen only once. The germline gives CDR1 SGHNT, CDR2 YYREEE (reference sequence). Between the trimmed V and J ends, which lost 3 bases and 8 bases, there was a span of 23 bases. The CDR3 length is 16 residues. The sample was peripheral blood. This rearrangement joins TRBV5-4 to TRBJ1-2, with a weak D call TRBD1 (6 bases). The TCR originated in a man between 50 and 59 years old with acute or convalescent COVID-19. CDR3 in DNA: TGTGCCAGCAGCTCCCGAATGGGGGGGGGCGTGGAAGGCTACACCTTC. This sequence encodes CASSSRMGGGVEGYTF.